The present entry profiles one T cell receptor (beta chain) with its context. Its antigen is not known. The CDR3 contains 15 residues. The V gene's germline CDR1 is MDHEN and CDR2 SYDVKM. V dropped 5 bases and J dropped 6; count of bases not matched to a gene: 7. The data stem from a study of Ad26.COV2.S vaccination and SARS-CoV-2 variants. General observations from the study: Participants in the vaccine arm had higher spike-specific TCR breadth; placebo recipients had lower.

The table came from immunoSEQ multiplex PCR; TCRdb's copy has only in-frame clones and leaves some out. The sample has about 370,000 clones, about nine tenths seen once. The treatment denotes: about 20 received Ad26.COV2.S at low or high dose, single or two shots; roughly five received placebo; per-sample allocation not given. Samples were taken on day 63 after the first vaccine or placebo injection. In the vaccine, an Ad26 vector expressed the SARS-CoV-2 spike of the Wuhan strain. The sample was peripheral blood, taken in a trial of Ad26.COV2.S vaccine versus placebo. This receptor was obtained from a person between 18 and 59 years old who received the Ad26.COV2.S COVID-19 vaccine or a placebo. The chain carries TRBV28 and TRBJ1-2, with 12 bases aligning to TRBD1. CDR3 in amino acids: CASSPGQGAINGYTF. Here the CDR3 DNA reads TGTGCCAGCAGTCCGGGACAGGGGGCCATCAATGGCTACACCTTC.